This entry lists 14 T cell receptor beta chains sequenced from one sample in a study of T cell responses to AZD1222 COVID-19 vaccine. Using immunoSEQ multiplex PCR, the repertoire was profiled, and TCRdb retains in-frame clones only, with some absent. The sample lists 150,000 to 250,000 clones, 90% to 95% occurring once. Sample: peripheral blood, taken 28 days after the second AZD1222 dose. These receptor sequences come from an adult who received the AZD1222 COVID-19 vaccine.

V and J are TRBV12-3 or TRBV12-4 and TRBJ1-5, with TRBD1 as a possible D gene (6 bases). The length of the CDR3 is 13 residues. V lost 4 bases and J lost 2, with 6 bases in between. In nucleotides, the CDR3 is TGTGCCAGCAGTTCAGGGGGCAATCAGCCCCAGCATTTT. Protein: CASSSGGNQPQHF.

The chain employs TRBV3-1 (or the pseudogene TRBV3-2) and TRBJ2-5; D is possibly TRBD2 (6 bases). Trimming removed 4 bases at V and 5 bases at J, with 20 bases between. Germline-derived CDR1 and CDR2 are LGHDT and YNNKEL (reference sequence). The length of the CDR3 is 16 residues. CDR3: CASSLTSRGAGETQYF. The CDR3 DNA reads as TGTGCCAGCAGCCTCACCAGCCGCGGGGCGGGGGAGACCCAGTACTTC.

Written as DNA, the CDR3 is TGTGCCAGCAGCCGCTACGACAGACTCGAGGGGCCCCAGCATTTT. The encoded protein is CASSRYDRLEGPQHF. The chain couples TRBV5-6 to TRBJ1-5; tentative D call: TRBD1 (5 bases). CDR3 length: 15 amino acids. V gave up 4 bases and J gave up 9 bases, with 20 bases separating them. Germline-derived CDR1 and CDR2 are SGHDT and YYEEEE.

The rearrangement links TRBV28 to TRBJ2-7; no reliable D call. The CDR3 length is 15 residues. Trimming took off 4 bases at V and 2 bases at J, with 15 bases between the two ends. Germline values: CDR1 MDHEN, CDR2 SYDVKM. CDR3 sequence: CASSSPAMGTYEQYF. CDR3 bases: TGTGCCAGCAGTTCCCCGGCCATGGGCACCTACGAGCAGTACTTC.

A single count supports this clone. V and J are TRBV29-1 and TRBJ1-1, with a possible D match to TRBD1 (5 bases). Trimming removed 4 bases from V and 10 bases from J, with 16 bases in between. Germline CDR1 SQVTM, CDR2 ANQGSEA. The CDR3 has 12 residues. CDR3 sequence: CSVGTDRGPAFF. The CDR3 region has the DNA TGCAGCGTTGGGACCGACCGGGGCCCAGCTTTCTTT.

The J gene is TRBJ1-3, the V gene TRBV28; no firm D call. The CDR3 is 13 amino acids. Germline V lookup: CDR1 MDHEN, CDR2 SYDVKM. V was pared by 2 bases and J by 1 base, with 3 bases between. The CDR3 loop reads CASSLPSGNTIYF. Here the CDR3 DNA reads TGTGCCAGCAGTTTACCTTCTGGAAACACCATATATTTT.

V and J are TRBV6-6 and TRBJ2-6; D unclear. V was cut by 0 bases and J by 0 bases, with 6 bases left in between. The CDR3 totals 16 residues. In germline, CDR1 is MNHNY, CDR2 SVGAGI (reference sequence). The CDR3 reads CASSYSGNSGANVLTF. Here the CDR3 DNA reads TGTGCCAGCAGTTACTCGGGTAACTCTGGGGCCAACGTCCTGACTTTC.

The genes are TRBV2 and TRBJ1-1; D unresolved. Trimming cost V 7 bases and J 0 bases, with 9 bases left between them. Germline V gives CDR1 SNHLY, CDR2 FYNNEI. This CDR3 has 13 residues. Written as DNA, the CDR3 is TGTGCCAGCAAGACGGAGATGAACACTGAAGCTTTCTTT. Residues: CASKTEMNTEAFF.

In its sample, this clone was seen once. The chain carries TRBV6-5 and TRBJ1-3; D gene ambiguous. The V gene lost 7 bases and the J gene lost 0 bases, with 7 bases spanning the gap. This CDR3 spans 13 amino acids. Looked up from germline, CDR1 is MNHEY and CDR2 is SVGAGI. The CDR3 nucleotides read TGTGCCAGCACCGCCAACTCTGGAAACACCATATATTTT. It is translated as CASTANSGNTIYF.

This clone was recorded once. The rearrangement joins TRBV12-3 or TRBV12-4 to TRBJ1-1; D is ambiguous. Trimming removed 5 bases at V and 4 bases at J, with 11 bases between. This CDR3 region has 13 residues. CDR3 DNA: TGTGCCAGCAGTACGCCGGCGGTCACTGAAGCTTTCTTT. This codes for CASSTPAVTEAFF.

This clone appeared once. This rearrangement joins TRBV5-1 to TRBJ2-3; tentative D call: TRBD2 (5 bases). This CDR3 is 16 amino acids long. Per germline, CDR1 SGHRS and CDR2 YFSETQ. Trimming took off 5 bases at V and 2 bases at J, with 18 bases between the two ends. CDR3 coding DNA: TGCGCCAGCAGAGTAGGTCGAGGCGGGTCCACAGATACGCAGTATTTT. Residues: CASRVGRGGSTDTQYF.

This chain uses TRBV5-1 with TRBJ2-7, with TRBD1 matching over 8 bases. Germline V gives CDR1 SGHRS, CDR2 YFSETQ. Unmatched junction bases numbered 8, after V lost 5 bases and J lost 7 bases. The CDR3 has 13 amino acids. CDR3 DNA: TGCGCCAGCAGACCTGGACAGGGATCGGAGCAGTACTTC. It encodes CASRPGQGSEQYF.

The CDR3 sequence is CASSPGTLRNGEQFF. CDR3 bases: TGTGCCAGCAGCCCTGGGACATTGAGGAATGGAGAGCAGTTCTTC. The chain has TRBV9 and TRBJ2-1, with D possibly TRBD1 on 6 matching bases. Trimming pared 4 bases from V and 10 bases from J, leaving 21 bases between. The CDR3 loop spans 15 amino acids. Germline V gene data show CDR1 as SGDLS and CDR2 as YYNGEE.

The table lists this clone with a count of one. The genes are TRBV7-3 and TRBJ2-2; D is perhaps TRBD2 (6 bases). CDR1 and CDR2 (germline): SGHTA, FQGTGA. Trimming removed 3 bases from V and 1 base from J, with 9 bases in between. This CDR3 contains 15 residues. CDR3 sequence reads: CASSLGGLNTGELFF. The CDR3 region has the DNA TGTGCCAGCAGCTTGGGGGGATTGAACACCGGGGAGCTGTTTTTT.